The 30 T cell receptor beta chains in this list originate from one sample, sequenced in a study of blood T cell repertoires in COVID-19. Some clones are missing from TCRdb's copy, which holds only in-frame ones; the method was immunoSEQ multiplex PCR. There are around 300,000 clones in the sample; 88% occur only once, and approximately 2% lies in the top ten. The sample taken for sequencing was PBMCs or T cells enriched from blood (not recorded which). Receptor source: a woman aged 55-70 years in a cohort exposed to, infected with or recovered from COVID-19 (not recorded which).

The chain carries TRBV2 and TRBJ1-5; perhaps TRBD1 as D (6 bases). The CDR3 extends over 16 amino acids. Germline CDR1 is SNHLY and CDR2 is FYNNEI. V was pared by 2 bases and J by 2 bases, with 13 bases between. In DNA, the CDR3 is TGTGCCAGCAGTGAACTGGGGGCGCGGGGCAATCAGCCCCAGCATTTT. Translated: CASSELGARGNQPQHF.

With respect to this clone: The same CDR3 is also encoded by other DNA sequences in this sample. The chain's CDR3 is CASSLGTGGGYEQYF. The CDR3 nucleotides read TGTGCCAGCAGCTTAGGGACAGGGGGGGGCTACGAGCAGTACTTC. V and J are TRBV11-2 and TRBJ2-7; 10 nucleotides line up with TRBD1. Per germline, CDR1 SGHAT and CDR2 FQNNGV. The CDR3 consists of 15 residues. V dropped 1 base and J dropped 3; count of bases not matched to a gene: 3. The full variable domain, rest sourced from reference TRBV11-2 and TRBJ2-7, is EAGVAQSPRYKIIEKRQSVAFWCNPISGHATLYWYQQILGQGPKLLIQFQNNGVVDDSQLPKDRFSAERLKGVDSTLKIQPAKLEDSAVYLCASSLGTGGGYEQYFGPGTRLTVT.

The CDR3 nucleotides read TGTGCCAGCAGTTTAGGGGCAGAGAACACTGAAGCTTTCTTT. It is translated as CASSLGAENTEAFF. This chain links TRBV27 with TRBJ1-1; perhaps TRBD1 as D (5 bases). The CDR3 totals 14 residues. V was pared by 2 bases and J by 1 base, with 8 bases between. The germline V gene encodes CDR1 MNHEY and CDR2 SMNVEV (reference sequence).

About this clone: A read error may account for a junction end that differs from germline. This sequence joins TRBV7-7 and TRBJ2-3; the match to TRBD1 covers 11 bases. The germline V gene encodes CDR1 SSHAT and CDR2 FNYEAQ (reference sequence). CDR3 size: 16 residues. The CDR3 nucleotides are TGTGCTAGCAGCCCCGAGAGGGGGACAGGGGGATCTACGCAGTATTTT. Amino acids: CASSPERGTGGSTQYF.

The CDR3 is CASSAGTVRQFF. CDR3 nucleotide sequence: TGTGCCAGCAGCGCTGGGACTGTAAGGCAGTTCTTC. The chain combines TRBV9 with TRBJ2-1; the D gene is possibly TRBD2 (6 bases). Trimming cost V 3 bases and J 12 bases, with 13 bases left between them. Germline assignment: CDR1 SGDLS and CDR2 YYNGEE. This CDR3 has 12 amino acids.

The rearrangement links TRBV5-4 to TRBJ1-2; 11 bases fit TRBD1. Trimming took 8 bases from V and 2 from J; bases not matched to a gene: 2. Germline loops: CDR1 SGHNT, CDR2 YYREEE (reference sequence). This CDR3 region has 13 residues. CDR3 amino acids: CASWDRGNYGYTF. The DNA for the CDR3 is TGTGCCAGTTGGGACAGGGGGAACTATGGCTACACCTTC. The full variable domain, in which reference TRBV5-4 and TRBJ1-2 provide the parts outside the CDR3, is ETGVTQSPTHLIKTRGQQVTLRCSSQSGHNTVSWYQQALGQGPQFIFQYYREEENGRGNFPPRFSGLQFPNYSSELNVNALELDDSALYLCASWDRGNYGYTFGSGTRLTVV.

As for this clone: A much larger clone is a single base away; this may be a read error. V gene TRBV27 combines with J gene TRBJ2-7; 8 bases fit TRBD2. With 4 bases clipped from V and 0 bases from J, the junction kept 2 bases outside the gene matches. Germline CDR1 is MNHEY and CDR2 is SMNVEV (reference sequence). This CDR3 contains 14 residues. CDR3 residues: CASSSGTSSYEQYF. In DNA form, the CDR3 reads TGTGCCAGCAGTTCCGGGACTAGCTCCTACGAGCAGTACTTC.

The rearrangement links TRBV6-5 to TRBJ2-3; TRBD1 matches 8 bases. V was clipped by 6 bases and J by 5 bases; unmatched bases: 10. CDR1 is MNHEY and CDR2 is SVGAGI in the germline V gene. The CDR3 has 15 amino acids. DNA of the CDR3: TGTGCCAGCAGCATGACAGGGGCTCGGTTAGATACGCAGTATTTT. Translated: CASSMTGARLDTQYF.

The chain recombines TRBV7-2 with TRBJ2-3, with 13 bases lining up with TRBD2. V was pared by 7 bases and J by 1 base, with 8 bases of the junction left unmatched. The CDR3 totals 17 residues. Germline CDR1 reads SGHTA; CDR2 reads FQGNSA. CDR3 in DNA: TGTGCCAGCATTGGACTAGCGGGAGTTGAGGGCACAGATACGCAGTATTTT. Residues: CASIGLAGVEGTDTQYF.

The chain joins TRBV2 to TRBJ2-1; 8 bases are a match to TRBD2. V shed 3 bases and J 5 bases; nucleotides not matched to a gene: 9. The length of the CDR3 is 16 residues. Germline CDR1 is SNHLY and CDR2 is FYNNEI. CDR3 region: CASSDQAGVSNNEQFF. CDR3 coding DNA: TGTGCCAGCAGTGACCAAGCGGGAGTGTCCAACAATGAGCAGTTCTTC.

J is TRBJ2-3 and V is TRBV7-3; D not resolved. The V end lost 2 bases, the J end lost 6 bases, and 12 bases lay between the germline ends. The CDR3 extends over 14 amino acids. The germline V gene encodes CDR1 SGHTA and CDR2 FQGTGA. DNA for the CDR3: TGTGCCAGCAGCTTAGCCTCAACGGAGGATACGCAGTATTTT. Amino acid sequence: CASSLASTEDTQYF.

This rearrangement joins TRBV28 to TRBJ2-7; tentatively, D is TRBD2 (6 bases). Germline V CDR1 and CDR2: MDHEN, SYDVKM. This CDR3 has 15 amino acids. V lost 10 bases and J 0 bases, leaving 19 bases between the germline ends. CDR3 sequence reads: CATGGSASSSYEQYF. The DNA of the CDR3 is TGTGCCACCGGAGGGAGTGCGTCTAGCTCCTACGAGCAGTACTTC.

The rearrangement uses TRBV5-4 and TRBJ2-1; possibly TRBD2 for D (7 bases). The CDR3 sequence is 15 residues long. V shed 4 bases and J shed 10 bases, with 21 bases lying between them. Per germline, CDR1 SGHNT and CDR2 YYREEE (reference sequence). CDR3 in amino acids: CASSGGRAKTGEQFF. The CDR3 nucleotides read TGTGCCAGCAGCGGTGGGAGGGCCAAAACAGGGGAGCAGTTCTTC.

This clone was counted a single time. V gene TRBV19 combines with J gene TRBJ2-7, with 10 bases that match TRBD2. The CDR3 covers 15 residues. The germline V gene encodes CDR1 LNHDA and CDR2 SQIVND (reference sequence). V lost 4 bases, J lost 3 bases, and 6 bases stayed unmatched. The CDR3 loop is CASSRTSGEVYEQYF. The DNA for the CDR3 is TGTGCCAGTAGTAGGACTAGCGGAGAAGTCTACGAGCAGTACTTC.

The V call is TRBV27, the J call TRBJ2-3; a possible D gene is TRBD1 (6 bases). CDR3 length: 16 amino acids. V was trimmed by 1 base and J by 3 bases, leaving 14 bases between them. Germline V gene lookup returns CDR1 MNHEY and CDR2 SMNVEV (reference sequence). In DNA, the CDR3 is TGTGCCAGCAGTTTATTCAGGGGCCGCCCTACAGATACGCAGTATTTT. Translating it yields CASSLFRGRPTDTQYF.

The V call is TRBV5-1, the J call TRBJ2-2; no clear D. Trimming stripped 0 bases from V and 5 bases from J, with 5 bases between. CDR3 length equals 13 residues. CDR1 and CDR2 from the germline V gene are SGHRS and YFSETQ. This CDR3 is CASSLDVTGELFF. The CDR3 DNA is TGCGCCAGCAGCTTGGATGTAACCGGGGAGCTGTTTTTT.

The CDR3 loop is CASSQDAGASYGYTF. The CDR3, as DNA: TGCGCCAGCAGCCAAGATGCAGGGGCTAGCTATGGCTACACCTTC. V gene TRBV4-3 combines with J gene TRBJ1-2; perhaps TRBD1 as D (6 bases). Germline V gives CDR1 LGHNA, CDR2 YSLEER. This CDR3 has 15 amino acids. Trimming stripped 0 bases from V and 4 bases from J, with 12 bases between.

Turning to this clone: This same CDR3 is encoded by further DNA sequences in the sample. The chain is built from TRBV6-5 and TRBJ2-1; a possible D gene is TRBD1 (6 bases). This CDR3 has 14 residues. Per germline, CDR1 MNHEY and CDR2 SVGAGI. Trimming pared 2 bases from V and 2 bases from J, leaving 7 bases between. As DNA, the CDR3 is TGTGCCAGCAGTTACAGGGACACCTACAATGAGCAGTTCTTC. This encodes CASSYRDTYNEQFF.

This chain connects TRBV18 to TRBJ1-2; D uncertain. The germline V and J ends were trimmed by 2 bases and 6 bases, with 10 bases remaining between them. Germline V gene data show CDR1 as KGHSH and CDR2 as LQKENI. The CDR3 has 13 residues. CDR3 in amino acids: CASSPKGSDGYTF. Written as DNA, the CDR3 is TGTGCCAGCTCACCAAAAGGGAGTGATGGCTACACCTTC.

This chain joins TRBV4-1 and TRBJ2-5, with 7 bases fitting TRBD1. The V gene's germline CDR1 is MGHRA and CDR2 YSYEKL. This CDR3 has 14 amino acids. The J segment lost 4 bases and the V segment lost 6 bases, leaving 8 bases of the junction unmatched. In DNA form, the CDR3 reads TGCGCCAGCAGGTTGACAGGGCTTGGAGAGACCCAGTACTTC. The encoded protein is CASRLTGLGETQYF.

The chain links TRBV11-2 to TRBJ2-7; TRBD1 agrees at 9 bases. This CDR3 is 15 amino acids long. CDR1 and CDR2 from the germline V gene are SGHAT and FQNNGV. V lost 1 base, J lost 6 bases, and 7 bases stayed unmatched. This CDR3 reads CASSLGVGTGLEQYF. The DNA of the CDR3 is TGTGCCAGCAGCTTAGGGGTCGGGACAGGGCTCGAGCAGTACTTC.

V gene TRBV2 combines with J gene TRBJ1-4; D not certain. The V and J ends lost 6 bases and 0 bases respectively, with 8 bases between them. The CDR3 contains 14 residues. Germline lookup yields CDR1 SNHLY and CDR2 FYNNEI. The CDR3 spells CASSVLATNEKLFF. CDR3 bases: TGTGCCAGCAGCGTCCTTGCAACTAATGAAAAACTGTTTTTT.

The rearrangement joins TRBV29-1 to TRBJ2-5; possible D gene TRBD1, 6 bases. Trimming cost V 3 bases and J 7 bases, with 21 bases left between them. Germline V lookup: CDR1 SQVTM, CDR2 ANQGSEA. This CDR3 is 15 amino acids long. In DNA form, the CDR3 reads TGCAGCGTTGACCTTGGTCAGGGGCTAACGGGGACCCAGTACTTC. It encodes CSVDLGQGLTGTQYF.

This chain joins TRBV5-1 and TRBJ2-6; 8 bases are a match to TRBD1. This CDR3 region has 17 residues. After removal of 6 bases from V and 0 bases from J, the junction contained 8 bases not matched to a gene. Germline V lookup: CDR1 SGHRS, CDR2 YFSETQ. The CDR3 DNA sequence: TGCGCCAGCAAGGAATCAGGGGGCCTCTCTGGGGCCAACGTCCTGACTTTC. Its protein is CASKESGGLSGANVLTF.

V usage is TRBV29-1 and J usage is TRBJ2-3; D may be TRBD1 (5 bases). There are 14 residues in the CDR3. CDR1 SQVTM and CDR2 ANQGSEA come from the germline V gene. Trimming took 4 bases from V and 3 from J, leaving 14 bases between them. CDR3 bases: TGCAGCGTTGTTGGGGCCCTCGGTACAGATACGCAGTATTTT. It encodes CSVVGALGTDTQYF.

The chain combines TRBV12-3 or TRBV12-4 with TRBJ2-7; D might be TRBD1 (6 bases). Between the trimmed V and J ends, which lost 6 bases and 5 bases, there was a span of 11 bases. This CDR3 contains 12 residues. CDR3 loop: CASSSWGHEQYF. For the CDR3, the DNA is TGTGCCAGCAGCTCGTGGGGGCACGAGCAGTACTTC.

The V and J genes are TRBV2 and TRBJ2-1; tentatively, D is TRBD2 (5 bases). Germline V gene lookup returns CDR1 SNHLY and CDR2 FYNNEI. The CDR3 has 14 residues. The germline V and J ends were trimmed by 5 bases and 4 bases, with 12 bases remaining between them. CDR3: CASSPLDWYNEQFF. The CDR3 coding sequence is TGTGCCAGCAGTCCCCTGGACTGGTACAATGAGCAGTTCTTC. The full variable domain, in which reference TRBV2 and TRBJ2-1 provide the parts outside the CDR3, is EPEVTQTPSHQVTQMGQEVILRCVPISNHLYFYWYRQILGQKVEFLVSFYNNEISEKSEIFDDQFSVERPDGSNFTLKIRSTKLEDSAMYFCASSPLDWYNEQFFGPGTRLTVL.

The chain carries TRBV21-1 and TRBJ2-1; TRBD2, the table's D call, was not compared with the DNA. TRBV21-1 is a pseudogene segment. The CDR3 sequence is 15 residues long. The CDR3 DNA reads as TGTGCCAGCAGCAAAGGGCTAGCGGGAGGGCCAGAGCAGTTCTTC. Its translation: CASSKGLAGGPEQFF.

The J gene is TRBJ2-7, the V gene TRBV10-3; 10 positions agree with TRBD2. Germline lookup yields CDR1 ENHRY and CDR2 SYGVKD. With V trimmed by 0 bases and J by 3 bases, 5 bases remained unmatched. CDR3 size: 16 residues. The CDR3: CAISESGASGSYEQYF. DNA for the CDR3: TGTGCCATCAGTGAGTCGGGAGCTAGCGGGAGCTACGAGCAGTACTTC.

This clone showed up just a few times. The chain recombines TRBV7-3 with TRBJ1-1; 7 nucleotides line up with TRBD1. V was clipped by 1 base and J by 8 bases; unmatched bases: 4. This CDR3 comprises 13 residues. Germline CDR1 SGHTA, CDR2 FQGTGA. CDR3 sequence (DNA): TGTGCCAGCAGCTTAATAGGGACAGAGGAAGCTTTCTTT. Translated, it gives CASSLIGTEEAFF.